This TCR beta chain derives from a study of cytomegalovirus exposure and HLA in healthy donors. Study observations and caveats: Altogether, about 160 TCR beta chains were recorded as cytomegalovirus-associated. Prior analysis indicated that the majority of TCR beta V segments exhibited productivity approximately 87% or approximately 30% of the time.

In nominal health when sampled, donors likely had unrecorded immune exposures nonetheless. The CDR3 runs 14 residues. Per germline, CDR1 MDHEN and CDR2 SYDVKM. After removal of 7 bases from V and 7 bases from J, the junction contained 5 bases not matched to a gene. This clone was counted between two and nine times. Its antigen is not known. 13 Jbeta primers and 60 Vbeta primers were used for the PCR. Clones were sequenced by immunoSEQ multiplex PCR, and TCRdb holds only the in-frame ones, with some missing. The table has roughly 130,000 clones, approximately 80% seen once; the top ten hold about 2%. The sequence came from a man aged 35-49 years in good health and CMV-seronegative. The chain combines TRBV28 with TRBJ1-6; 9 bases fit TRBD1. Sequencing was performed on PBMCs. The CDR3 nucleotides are TGTGCCAGCAACCCCGGGACAGGGAATTCACCCCTCCACTTT. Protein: CASNPGTGNSPLHF.